Following are 21 T cell receptor beta chains from one sample sequenced in a study of blood T cell repertoires in COVID-19. TCRdb's table, derived via immunoSEQ multiplex PCR, lists solely in-frame clones and lacks some. This sample yields 200,000 to 300,000 clones, of which 70% to 90% are seen a single time; 0.65% to 0.95% belongs to the top ten. Source material: peripheral blood. These TCRs come from a woman in her thirties with acute or convalescent COVID-19.

The chain carries TRBV27 and TRBJ2-5; the D gene is possibly TRBD1 (6 bases). CDR3 length: 14 residues. CDR1 and CDR2 from the germline V gene are MNHEY and SMNVEV (reference sequence). The V end lost 1 base, the J end lost 3 bases, and 9 bases lay between the germline ends. The CDR3 loop is CASSLWGPEETQYF. CDR3 bases: TGTGCCAGCAGTTTATGGGGGCCCGAAGAGACCCAGTACTTC.

This chain uses TRBV13 with TRBJ2-7; 7 positions agree with TRBD1. The V gene end was trimmed by 5 bases and the J gene end by 3 bases; junction bases not matched to a gene: 16. CDR3 length equals 17 residues. The germline V gene encodes CDR1 PRHDT and CDR2 FYEKMQ (reference sequence). The CDR3 here is CASSTARADRVDYEQYF. The DNA for the CDR3 is TGTGCCAGCAGCACAGCCCGGGCCGACAGGGTCGACTACGAGCAGTACTTC. The full variable domain, completed using reference TRBV13 and TRBJ2-7, is AAGVIQSPRHLIKEKRETATLKCYPIPRHDTVYWYQQGPGQDPQFLISFYEKMQSDKGSIPDRFSAQQFSDYHSELNMSSLELGDSALYFCASSTARADRVDYEQYFGPGTRLTVT.

J is TRBJ1-1 and V is TRBV12-5, with a possible D match to TRBD1 (6 bases). Germline CDR1 and CDR2: LGHNT and FRNRAP. The CDR3 covers 15 residues. Trimming cost V 7 bases and J 0 bases, with 15 bases left between them. The CDR3 DNA is TGTGCTAGTGACACAGGGAGATCAATGAACACTGAAGCTTTCTTT. Translating gives CASDTGRSMNTEAFF.

The V gene is TRBV19, the J gene TRBJ1-1, with TRBD1 as a possible D gene (6 bases). Germline V gene data show CDR1 as LNHDA and CDR2 as SQIVND (reference sequence). There are 17 residues in the CDR3. V lost 3 bases, J lost 0 bases, and 17 bases lay in between. The DNA for the CDR3 is TGTGCCAGTAGTATCGCGGCAGGGGCTGGGATGAACACTGAAGCTTTCTTT. It encodes CASSIAAGAGMNTEAFF.

CDR3: CASSLSQGPGSNEKLFF. The CDR3 nucleotides read TGCGCCAGCAGCTTGTCTCAAGGTCCAGGGTCGAATGAAAAACTGTTTTTT. The chain is built from TRBV5-1 and TRBJ1-4; tentative D call: TRBD1 (5 bases). V shed 1 base and J shed 5 bases, with 18 bases lying between them. Germline values: CDR1 SGHRS, CDR2 YFSETQ. This CDR3 has 17 amino acids.

As regards this clone: One junction end disagrees with the germline gene, perhaps due to a read error. This chain connects TRBV7-7 to TRBJ1-2, with 9 positions matching TRBD1. This CDR3 comprises 17 residues. Germline assignment: CDR1 SSHAT and CDR2 FNYEAQ (reference sequence). The CDR3, as DNA: TGTGCTAGCAGCACCCCGGCGGGACAGGGCTTGGGCTATGGCTACACCTTC. As protein: CASSTPAGQGLGYGYTF. Drawing the rest from reference TRBV7-7 and TRBJ1-2, the complete variable domain is GAGVSQSPRYKVTKRGQDVTLRCDPISSHATLYWYQQALGQGPEFLTYFNYEAQPDKSGLPSDRFSAERPEGSISTLTIQRTEQRDSAMYRCASSTPAGQGLGYGYTFGSGTRLTVV.

The J gene is TRBJ2-7, the V gene TRBV2; TRBD1 is a possible D gene (5 bases). The CDR3 length is 15 residues. Germline CDR1 SNHLY, CDR2 FYNNEI. V dropped 0 bases and J dropped 6 bases, with 15 bases sitting between them. The CDR3 loop is CASSEARQGLSEQYF. CDR3 nucleotides: TGTGCCAGCAGTGAAGCTCGGCAGGGATTGAGCGAGCAGTACTTC.

The chain joins TRBV2 to TRBJ2-1, with TRBD2 matching 10 bases. Germline V gene data show CDR1 as SNHLY and CDR2 as FYNNEI. With V trimmed by 4 bases and J by 0 bases, 6 bases remained unmatched. The CDR3 is 17 amino acids. The CDR3 DNA sequence: TGTGCCAGCAGTGCGTCATTAGCGGGAGGCTCCTACAATGAGCAGTTCTTC. As protein: CASSASLAGGSYNEQFF.

This clone was seen a single time. The gene calls are TRBV19 and TRBJ2-5; perhaps TRBD1 as D (5 bases). Trimming left V 0 bases short and J 4 bases short, with 12 bases between. Looked up from germline, CDR1 is LNHDA and CDR2 is SQIVND (reference sequence). The CDR3 length is 15 residues. The CDR3 spells CASSIDQGYPETQYF. CDR3 sequence (DNA): TGTGCCAGTAGTATAGATCAGGGCTACCCAGAGACCCAGTACTTC.

V and J are TRBV27 and TRBJ2-3; possibly TRBD1 for D (6 bases). Trimming removed 4 bases from V and 2 bases from J, with 13 bases in between. This CDR3 has 15 residues. CDR1 and CDR2 (germline): MNHEY, SMNVEV (reference sequence). The CDR3 DNA sequence: TGTGCCAGCAGTTCCACTCAGGGGACCACAGATACGCAGTATTTT. It specifies CASSSTQGTTDTQYF.

Here the CDR3 DNA reads TGTGCCAGCAGCCTGAATACAGGGATTAATTCACCCCTCCACTTT. This encodes CASSLNTGINSPLHF. The gene calls are TRBV11-2 and TRBJ1-6; perhaps TRBD1 as D (6 bases). This CDR3 is built from 15 residues. The V end was cut by 5 bases, the J end by 6 bases, with 14 bases between. CDR1 and CDR2 from the germline V gene are SGHAT and FQNNGV.

J is TRBJ1-6 and V is TRBV6-4; unclear D gene. This CDR3 has 14 residues. Deletions cut 7 bases from V and 8 bases from J, with 15 bases between. Germline lookup yields CDR1 MRHNA and CDR2 SNTAGT. The CDR3 nucleotides read TGTGCCAGCAATTTCGGGAGGCAGGATTCACCCCTCCACTTT. Its protein is CASNFGRQDSPLHF.

This chain uses TRBV19 with TRBJ1-2, with TRBD1 matching over 7 bases. The germline V gene encodes CDR1 LNHDA and CDR2 SQIVND (reference sequence). This CDR3 is built from 14 residues. The ends lost 3 bases at V and 4 bases at J; junction bases unmatched: 5. CDR3 loop: CASSILAGGYGYTF. Here the CDR3 DNA reads TGTGCCAGTAGTATCCTTGCAGGGGGCTATGGCTACACCTTC. Combining the CDR3 with reference TRBV19 and TRBJ1-2 gives the whole variable domain DGGITQSPKYLFRKEGQNVTLSCEQNLNHDAMYWYRQDPGQGLRLIYYSQIVNDFQKGDIAEGYSVSREKKESFPLTVTSAQKNPTAFYLCASSILAGGYGYTFGSGTRLTVV.

The chain links TRBV6-5 to TRBJ2-7, with D possibly TRBD1 on 5 matching bases. CDR3 length: 14 amino acids. Trimming removed 2 bases at V and 4 bases at J, with 12 bases between. Germline V gene data show CDR1 as MNHEY and CDR2 as SVGAGI. The CDR3 spells CASSYIQGPYEQYF. The DNA for the CDR3 is TGTGCCAGCAGTTACATTCAGGGTCCGTACGAGCAGTACTTC.

The gene calls are TRBV7-9 and TRBJ2-7; 8 bases agree with TRBD2. This CDR3 has 14 residues. The trim removed 6 bases at V and 4 bases at J, leaving 8 bases unmatched. Germline CDR1 and CDR2: SEHNR and FQNEAQ (reference sequence). The CDR3 loop reads CASSQRELWYEQYF. CDR3 bases: TGTGCCAGCAGTCAGCGGGAGCTGTGGTACGAGCAGTACTTC.

V and J are TRBV6-5 and TRBJ2-3, with D tentatively TRBD2 (6 bases). The CDR3 runs 14 residues. Germline V CDR1 and CDR2: MNHEY, SVGAGI. V lost 5 bases to trimming and J lost 2 bases, with 11 bases between them. The CDR3 loop reads CASSRGGFTDTQYF. CDR3 in DNA: TGTGCCAGCAGTAGAGGAGGGTTCACAGATACGCAGTATTTT.

The V and J genes are TRBV27 and TRBJ1-6; D call uncertain. The V and J ends lost 2 bases and 9 bases respectively, with 8 bases between them. CDR3 length: 13 residues. Looked up from germline, CDR1 is MNHEY and CDR2 is SMNVEV (reference sequence). Here the CDR3 DNA reads TGTGCCAGCAGTTTAGGTGGAGGTTCACCCCTCCACTTT. As protein: CASSLGGGSPLHF.

The DNA for the CDR3 is TGTGCCACCAGTGATTTGGGGCTAGCCTCCAATGAGCAGTTCTTC. It specifies CATSDLGLASNEQFF. The gene calls are TRBV24-1 and TRBJ2-1, with a weak D call TRBD2 (5 bases). CDR1 is KGHDR and CDR2 is SFDVKD in the germline V gene. The length of the CDR3 is 15 residues. With 0 bases removed from V and 6 bases from J, the gap between germline ends came to 11 bases.

The chain's CDR3 is CALQVGQTYEQYF. As DNA, the CDR3 is TGTGCCCTACAGGTGGGACAGACCTACGAGCAGTACTTC. The chain links TRBV6-5 to TRBJ2-7; 7 nucleotides match TRBD1. Germline V CDR1 and CDR2: MNHEY, SVGAGI. Trimming cost V 11 bases and J 2 bases; bases outside gene matches: 9. This CDR3 is 13 amino acids long.

The chain combines TRBV9 with TRBJ1-2; tentatively, D is TRBD1 (6 bases). The CDR3 is made up of 11 amino acids. The V end was cut by 6 bases, the J end by 7 bases, with 10 bases between. The germline V gene encodes CDR1 SGDLS and CDR2 YYNGEE. CDR3: CASKTQGGYTF. The DNA for the CDR3 is TGTGCCAGCAAGACACAGGGTGGCTACACCTTC.

This sequence joins TRBV28 and TRBJ1-2; D gene unclear. Between the trimmed V and J ends, which lost 5 bases and 7 bases, there was a span of 11 bases. Germline V CDR1 and CDR2: MDHEN, SYDVKM. This CDR3 spans 12 amino acids. The CDR3 region has the DNA TGTGCCAGCAGTCTAGAAGTAAGTGGCTACACCTTC. This encodes CASSLEVSGYTF.